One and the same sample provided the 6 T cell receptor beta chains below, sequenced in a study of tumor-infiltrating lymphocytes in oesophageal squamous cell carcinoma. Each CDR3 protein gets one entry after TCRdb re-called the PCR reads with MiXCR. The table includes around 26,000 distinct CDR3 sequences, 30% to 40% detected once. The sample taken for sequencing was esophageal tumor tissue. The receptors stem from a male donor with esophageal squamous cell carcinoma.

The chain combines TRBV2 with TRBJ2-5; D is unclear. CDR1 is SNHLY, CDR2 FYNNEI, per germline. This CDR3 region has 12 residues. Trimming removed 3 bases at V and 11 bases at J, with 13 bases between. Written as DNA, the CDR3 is TGTGCCAGCAGTGACACCTACAATGAGCAGTACTTC. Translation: CASSDTYNEQYF.

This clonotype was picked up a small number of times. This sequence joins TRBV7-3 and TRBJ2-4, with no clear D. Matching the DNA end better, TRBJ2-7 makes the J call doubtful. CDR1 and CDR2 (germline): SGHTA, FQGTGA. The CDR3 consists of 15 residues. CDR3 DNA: TGTGCCAGCCCAGAGAGGACGAAGAGCTCCTACGAGCAGTACTTC. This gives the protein CASPERTKSSYEQYF.

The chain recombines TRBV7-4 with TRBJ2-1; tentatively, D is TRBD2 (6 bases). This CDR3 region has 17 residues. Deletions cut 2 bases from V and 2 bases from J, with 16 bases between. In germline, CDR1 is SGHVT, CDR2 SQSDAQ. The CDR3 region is CASSLKIAGFTYNEQFF. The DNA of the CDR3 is TGTGCCAGCAGCTTAAAAATCGCGGGATTCACCTACAATGAGCAGTTCTTC. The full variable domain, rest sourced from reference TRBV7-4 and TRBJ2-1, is GAGVSQSPRYKVAKRGRDVALRCDSISGHVTLYWYRQTLGQGSEVLTYSQSDAQRDKSGRPSGRFSAERPERSVSTLKIQRTEQGDSAVYLCASSLKIAGFTYNEQFFGPGTRLTVL.

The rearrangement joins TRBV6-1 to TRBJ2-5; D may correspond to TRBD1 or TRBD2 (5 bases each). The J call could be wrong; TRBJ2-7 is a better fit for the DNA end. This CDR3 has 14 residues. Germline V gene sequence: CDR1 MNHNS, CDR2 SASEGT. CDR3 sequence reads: CASTHEGTTYEQYF. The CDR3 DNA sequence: TGTGCCAGCACCCATGAGGGGACCACCTACGAGCAGTACTTC.

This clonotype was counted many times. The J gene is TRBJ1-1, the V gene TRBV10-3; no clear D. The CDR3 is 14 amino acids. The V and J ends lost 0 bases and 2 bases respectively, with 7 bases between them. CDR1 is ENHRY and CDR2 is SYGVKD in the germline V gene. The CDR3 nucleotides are TGTGCCATCAGTGAGTCGCGAGAAAACACTGAAGCTTTCTTT. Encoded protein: CAISESRENTEAFF.

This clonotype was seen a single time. Here the CDR3 DNA reads TGTGCCAGCAGCTTAGAGCAGGGTGTATCCGAGCAGTACTTC. Translated: CASSLEQGVSEQYF. The V and J genes are TRBV7-4 and TRBJ2-1; a possible D gene is TRBD1 (5 bases). The J call may not be correct, given that the DNA end is closer to TRBJ2-7. Germline V gives CDR1 SGHVT, CDR2 SQSDAQ. The CDR3 length is 14 residues.